The 14 T cell receptor beta chains below all came from one sample that was sequenced in a study of shared clonotypes between healthy human individuals. The data were produced by immunoSEQ multiplex PCR, yet TCRdb's version contains in-frame clones alone and is incomplete. Counted here are 1,400,000 or so clones, around 98.5% occurring once; the ten biggest clones make up 0.36%. Sequencing was carried out using naive CD4+ T cells sorted from blood. Documented subset: CD45RA+ positively selected. Receptor source: a young man in good health.

The gene calls are TRBV5-6 and TRBJ2-3; the D gene could be TRBD1 or TRBD2 (5 bases each). Trimming pared 4 bases from V and 0 bases from J, leaving 12 bases between. Germline V gene sequence: CDR1 SGHDT, CDR2 YYEEEE. The CDR3 spans 15 residues. The CDR3 reads CASSRTGRSTDTQYF. The DNA for the CDR3 is TGTGCCAGCAGCCGGACGGGGCGGAGCACAGATACGCAGTATTTT.

The chain uses TRBV4-3 and TRBJ2-7, with 8 nucleotides matching TRBD1. This CDR3 spans 15 amino acids. With V trimmed by 3 bases and J by 4 bases, 8 bases remained unmatched. Germline values: CDR1 LGHNA, CDR2 YSLEER. The CDR3 DNA reads as TGCGCCAGCAGCCAGAGGGCAGGGGGCGCGTACGAGCAGTACTTC. Translation gives CASSQRAGGAYEQYF.

As for this clone: Distinct nucleotide sequences in the sample also encode this CDR3. The chain employs TRBV5-1 and TRBJ1-1; D remains unclear. Trimming took off 0 bases at V and 4 bases at J, with 10 bases between the two ends. The CDR3 consists of 14 residues. Germline V gene sequence: CDR1 SGHRS, CDR2 YFSETQ. The CDR3 is CASSLAGFGTEAFF. Here the CDR3 DNA reads TGCGCCAGCAGCTTGGCCGGGTTCGGCACTGAAGCTTTCTTT. The variable domain in full, with the rest retrieved from reference TRBV5-1 and TRBJ1-1, is KAGVTQTPRYLIKTRGQQVTLSCSPISGHRSVSWYQQTPGQGLQFLFEYFSETQRNKGNFPGRFSGRQFSNSRSEMNVSTLELGDSALYLCASSLAGFGTEAFFGQGTRLTVV.

The CDR3 DNA is TGTGCCAGCTCACCACAGCAGGGGGCGAACTATGGCTACACCTTC. The encoded protein is CASSPQQGANYGYTF. The chain combines TRBV18 with TRBJ1-2; 8 nucleotides align to TRBD1. The CDR3 is 15 amino acids. J lost 2 bases, V lost 1 base, and 3 bases had no gene match. Germline V gene data show CDR1 as KGHSH and CDR2 as LQKENI. Using reference TRBV18 and TRBJ1-2 for the parts outside the CDR3, the full variable domain is NAGVMQNPRHLVRRRGQEARLRCSPMKGHSHVYWYRQLPEEGLKFMVYLQKENIIDESGMPKERFSAEFPKEGPSILRIQQVVRGDSAAYFCASSPQQGANYGYTFGSGTRLTVV.

The chain joins TRBV7-3 to TRBJ1-2; D gene ambiguous. V lost 5 bases, J lost 2 bases, and 15 bases lay in between. From germline, CDR1 is SGHTA and CDR2 FQGTGA. The CDR3 runs to 15 residues. Here the CDR3 reads CASSLGGNGNYGYTF. In DNA form, the CDR3 reads TGTGCCAGCAGCCTAGGCGGGAACGGGAACTATGGCTACACCTTC.

The genes are TRBV29-1 and TRBJ2-1, with D possibly matching TRBD1 (5 bases). The CDR3 contains 16 residues. Germline V gives CDR1 SQVTM, CDR2 ANQGSEA. V lost 4 bases to trimming and J lost 2 bases, with 18 bases between them. CDR3 bases: TGCAGCGTTGTGGGTCGGTTAGGGGCCACCTACAATGAGCAGTTCTTC. As protein: CSVVGRLGATYNEQFF.

Only one count was recorded for this clone. The same CDR3 can be traced to other DNA sequences in this sample. This chain uses TRBV20-1 with TRBJ2-5; no definite D call. The CDR3 is 9 residues long. CDR1 is DFQATT and CDR2 is SNEGSKA in the germline V gene (reference sequence). The V end lost 6 bases, the J end lost 4 bases, and 3 bases lay between the germline ends. CDR3 sequence (DNA): TGCAGTGCCGGAGAGACCCAGTACTTC. This codes for CSAGETQYF.

V gene TRBV7-2 combines with J gene TRBJ1-5; weak D call: TRBD1 (6 bases). CDR1 SGHTA and CDR2 FQGNSA come from the germline V gene. V was clipped by 5 bases and J by 4 bases, with 12 bases between them. This CDR3 spans 14 amino acids. In nucleotides, the CDR3 is TGTGCCAGCAGCCTCGGACAGAGGAATCAGCCCCAGCATTTT. This codes for CASSLGQRNQPQHF.

This clone has only one observation. V usage is TRBV4-1 and J usage is TRBJ1-2; D is unresolved. Trimming pared 3 bases from V and 8 bases from J, leaving 13 bases between. Per germline, CDR1 MGHRA and CDR2 YSYEKL. This CDR3 region has 13 residues. The CDR3 loop reads CASSQLGGIGYTF. CDR3 nucleotides: TGCGCCAGCAGCCAGCTGGGAGGGATCGGCTACACCTTC.

This clone was seen once. This rearrangement joins TRBV7-2 to TRBJ2-2; tentative D call: TRBD2 (6 bases). CDR1 is SGHTA and CDR2 is FQGNSA in the germline V gene. The germline V and J ends were trimmed by 1 base and 3 bases, with 12 bases remaining between them. The CDR3 spans 16 residues. CDR3: CASSLVRGWDTGELFF. The CDR3 DNA is TGTGCCAGCAGCTTAGTGCGGGGTTGGGACACCGGGGAGCTGTTTTTT.

V and J are TRBV4-1 and TRBJ2-7; 9 bases line up with TRBD1. This CDR3 has 15 residues. J was trimmed by 3 bases and V by 2 bases; bases with no gene match: 5. The germline gives CDR1 MGHRA, CDR2 YSYEKL. CDR3 bases: TGCGCCAGCAGCCAAACCGCGGGACAGGGCTACGAGCAGTACTTC. Translating it yields CASSQTAGQGYEQYF.

The genes are TRBV25-1 and TRBJ2-7; 9 bases map to TRBD2. J gave up 2 bases and V 5 bases, and 4 bases lay outside the gene matches. Germline CDR1 is MGHDK and CDR2 is SYGVNS. The CDR3 contains 14 residues. The CDR3, as DNA: TGTGCCAGCAGTCCATTAGCGGGAGCCTACGAGCAGTACTTC. As protein: CASSPLAGAYEQYF.

The genes are TRBV5-1 and TRBJ2-2; D is undetermined. Germline CDR1 SGHRS, CDR2 YFSETQ. Between the trimmed V and J ends, which lost 0 bases and 7 bases, there was a span of 13 bases. CDR3 length equals 15 residues. Here the CDR3 reads CASSLDFSIGGELFF. As DNA, the CDR3 is TGCGCCAGCAGCTTGGACTTTAGCATAGGCGGGGAGCTGTTTTTT. Supplemented by reference TRBV5-1 and TRBJ2-2, the full variable domain reads KAGVTQTPRYLIKTRGQQVTLSCSPISGHRSVSWYQQTPGQGLQFLFEYFSETQRNKGNFPGRFSGRQFSNSRSEMNVSTLELGDSALYLCASSLDFSIGGELFFGEGSRLTVL.

The rearrangement links TRBV6-1 to TRBJ2-5; the D gene is possibly TRBD2 (6 bases). The V end was cut by 6 bases, the J end by 4 bases, with 18 bases between. Germline V gene sequence: CDR1 MNHNS, CDR2 SASEGT. CDR3 length equals 15 residues. CDR3 amino acids: CASSKRLGVAETQYF. DNA of the CDR3: TGTGCCAGCAGCAAAAGACTAGGGGTCGCAGAGACCCAGTACTTC.